This TCR beta chain comes out of a study of cytomegalovirus exposure and HLA in healthy donors (dated by TCRdb to between 2016 and 2019). Concerning the study at large: In an earlier analysis of roughly 590 of the donors, about 270 Gb of sequence data and roughly 100 million unique TCR beta sequences from about 180 million T cells were reported. About 300 gigabases of sequencing data and approximately 80 million unique TCR sequences were included in an early release covering 500 to 750 HLA-typed donors. The genetic ancestry cluster associated with self-reported Caucasian donors included 81% of the 300 to 450 genotyped donors. The study was designed to test whether signatures of past pathogen exposure could be identified by cataloging public T cell receptors. Using immunosequencing, the study profiled T cell repertoires from 500 to 800 subjects and related those repertoires to cytomegalovirus serostatus. Besides the first cohort of roughly 700 subjects, a separate validation cohort made up of about 120 different subjects was used. High-throughput TCR immunosequencing, statistical association of individual TCRs with disease status, and machine learning were combined to predict cytomegalovirus infection status. To study patterns of TCR occurrence, a later analysis re-analyzed previously published TCR beta repertoires from several hundred donors and added high-resolution HLA genotyping. Rather than using new phenotypic data, the later analysis identified candidate immune exposures from TCR beta sequences and from how often those sequences occurred across donors. To decide whether each TCR beta V gene segment behaved as functional or pseudogenic, an earlier analysis of some 570 of the donors relied on high-throughput TCR beta sequencing. Donor age, sex, ethnicity and CMV serostatus were compiled alongside the repertoire data. A later genetic analysis took genome-wide SNP genotypes for about 55% of the 666 donors and used that subset as a discovery cohort. Every repertoire in the discovery cohort had been generated on one and the same sequencing platform. Both class I and class II loci were covered by HLA typing, at four-digit resolution. The number of typed donors differed by locus: about 629-630 for A, B, C, DRB1 and DQB1; about 520 for DQA1; 606 for DPA1; and around 470 for DPB1. Four or five DR-DQ haplotypes were treated as single units for association and clustering because of strong linkage in the cohort. On average, approximately 250,000 unique TCR beta nucleotide sequences were sequenced per donor among about 400 genotyped donors of the cohort, with 15% to 20% of those sequences being non-productive.

The cohort consisted of approximately 690 healthy bone marrow donors. At the time of sampling, every cohort member was nominally healthy, though immune exposures that went unrecorded were likely present. The donor was CMV seropositive and belonged to the group of 250 to 350 seropositive cohort members. Every donor gave a peripheral blood sample, and the peripheral blood mononuclear cells from that sample were used for TCR beta sequencing. Genomic DNA was extracted from the blood cell samples with the Qiagen DNeasy Blood Extraction Kit. From the germline V gene (reference sequence), CDR1 is MNHEY and CDR2 is SMNVEV. The CDR3 goes from the cysteine to the phenylalanine over 14 residues. The retained sequence is limited to the CDR3, 42 bases, with the frame set at the first base. V loses 4 bases, J loses 2 bases, and the germline ends lie 10 bases apart. For this clone: The antigen it recognizes is unknown.

Broader findings and caveats from the paper: In an earlier analysis of roughly 500 of the donors, most TCR beta V segments appeared in productive rearrangements about 90% or about 30% of the time, broadly matching IMGT annotations. Cytomegalovirus status was reported to be diagnosed by the classifier with high specificity and sensitivity in both the original and validation cohorts. CMV serostatus was the only immune exposure information available for the cohort. Because some donors lacked HLA typing at each locus, the association tests relied only on the typed subset. A cluster of highly shared sequence variants was judged likely to be a technical artifact of the sequencing pipeline. The cohort was sequenced for TCR beta chains only, and without alpha or paired-chain data the features that could be detected were limited. Strong co-occurrence of HLA alleles, especially DR and DQ, made assigning TCR associations to individual alleles difficult. In a later analysis, the rate of TCR association differed among HLA loci, with DRB1 alleles having the most associated TCRs and HLA-C alleles having the fewest. A total of 150 or so TCR beta chains were listed by the study as associated with cytomegalovirus. A further reported finding was that TCR beta sequences accurately predicted the HLA-A and HLA-B alleles for most subjects in the first cohort. V-gene and J-gene trimming of TCR beta chains was associated with a missense DCLRE1C variant in a later genetic analysis, and the association was replicated in an independent cohort. Roughly 15 rarely observed V segments, including chromosome 9 orphons, were excluded from the earlier analysis of about 610 of the donors because counts were too low. Some IMGT-functional V segments, including TRBV6-2 and TRBV6-3, could not be distinguished by the 87-base-pair reads and were therefore excluded. While some public TCRs were present in many individuals, most TCR sequences turned up only very rarely across donors. Sequencing depth was assumed to be roughly uniform across donors in the presence/absence analyses, though that assumption may not hold. In a later analysis, HLA-associated TCR beta chains were found to be more clonally expanded and to have lower generation probabilities than equally common non-associated chains. A later analysis found that most CMV-associated TCR beta chains appeared HLA-restricted, with HLA associations seemingly driven largely by CMV exposure. At a false discovery rate of 0.05, a later analysis linked 16,951 TCR beta sequences to specific HLA alleles. Correlated functional status among segregating V segments might reflect linkage disequilibrium, but an unknown experimental factor could not be ruled out. Three of the identified cytomegalovirus-associated TCR beta chains were confirmed in vitro to be specific for cytomegalovirus antigens. In a later analysis, several top co-occurrence clusters were reported to appear linked to parvovirus B19, influenza, CMV and Epstein-Barr virus. It was suggested by the authors that the approach could potentially be generalized to other disease states and immunological phenotypes. According to a later genetic analysis, donors in an Asian-associated ancestry cluster had fewer N-insertions in productive TCRs than the approximately 700-donor mean.

The library relied on the immunoSEQ multiplex PCR assay. A mixture of 60 forward primers for TCR Vbeta segments and 13 reverse primers for TCR Jbeta segments was used in the multiplex PCR. Amplification of the CDR3 region of rearranged TCR beta genes was performed with a multiplex PCR assay on genomic DNA. On the Illumina HiSeq System, the amplified TCR beta libraries were sequenced as 87-base-pair reads. In the source study's methods: A later analysis counted some 74 million unique TCR beta chains across the 650 to 700 repertoires, and roughly 10 million of these chains were shared by at least two donors. To remove PCR and sequencing errors, raw reads were error-corrected and collapsed into unique sequences using a nearest-neighbor algorithm that merged closely related sequences. V, D and J gene segments were assigned by aligning CDR3 sequences to IMGT reference sequences. For a sequence to be retained, a match of at least six nucleotides was required to both a V gene segment and a J gene segment. Rearrangements were called productive when the CDR3 lacked stop codons and stayed in frame with V and J; all others were non-productive. Following IMGT convention, CDR3 was defined as the stretch from the second conserved V-encoded cysteine up to the conserved J-encoded phenylalanine. The earlier analysis of about 640 of the donors excluded any sequence lacking an unambiguous match to a single V gene segment. In an earlier analysis of 450 to 750 of the donors, a V segment was called functional when productive rearrangements were above 56.7%, and segregating when the standard deviation between donors exceeded 5%. A statistical classification framework was developed to diagnose cytomegalovirus status using the catalog of TCR beta chain sequences. In a later analysis, V and J genes were assigned by comparing TCR nucleotide sequences against IMGT/GENE-DB human TR gene sequences. A later analysis assigned CDR3 sequences and most-parsimonious VDJ recombination scenarios with the TCRdist pipeline. In a later analysis, each TCR beta chain was defined by its CDR3 amino acid sequence together with its V-gene family, and reads without a unique V-gene family were excluded. In a later analysis, around 650 highly shared, low-generation-probability nucleotide sequences were removed to address suspected cross-contamination and a sequencing artifact. In a later analysis, a clonal expansion index for each public chain was calculated from normalized within-repertoire ranks of inferred template counts. In a later analysis, generation probabilities were computed using a VDJ recombination model fitted to out-of-frame rearrangements, and the results were checked against IGoR. In a later analysis, hypergeometric tests were used to score TCR-TCR, TCR-HLA and TCR-CMV co-occurrence, with a repertoire-size bias correction applied to TCR pairs. To estimate false discovery rates, a later analysis permuted the HLA or CMV assignments 20 times. A later analysis grouped co-occurring TCRs with DBSCAN, adding TCRdist sequence similarity when clustering within HLA-allele-positive subsets. Repertoires with fewer than 30,000 or more than 120,000 public chains were left out of co-occurrence clustering, as were a few repertoires with anomalous nucleotide sharing. What TCRdb holds here is the immuneACCESS table cut down to in-frame rearrangements. Part of the clones is not present; checked against another copy, under half of the missing clones reflect an unresolved V gene, and the others are unexplained. V and J calls plus clone size are reproduced from that table; the DNA served to infer D and trimming. This sample's clone table shows some 76,000 clones. Roughly 2.4% of the sample comes from the top ten.

Rearrangement joined TRBV27 to TRBJ2-3; the D segment could be TRBD2, given 6 matching bases. Sequenced sample: PBMCs. This receptor was taken from a female donor in good health and CMV-seropositive. The DNA sequence is given as TGTGCCAGCAGTTCACCGGGAGCCACAGATACGCAGTATTTT. Its protein product is CASSSPGATDTQYF.